This TCR beta chain was sequenced during a study of radiotherapy plus CTLA-4 blockade in lung cancer. The overall study: Of the patients, about 20% showed objective responses and roughly 31% attained disease control. Findings of the study overall: Strongest reported response predictors: early blood clone changes and post-radiation interferon-beta.

Per germline, CDR1 SGHVS and CDR2 FNYEAQ. The CDR3 has 14 amino acids. The V and J ends lost 7 bases and 2 bases respectively, with 15 bases between them. In chemo-refractory metastatic non-small-cell lung cancer, patients got ipilimumab CTLA-4 blockade together with focal radiation. Notes on this clone: Its antigen is unknown.

Some clones are missing from TCRdb's copy, which holds only in-frame ones; the method was immunoSEQ multiplex PCR. The repertoire holds 45,000 or so clones, 76% seen once, with about 9% in the top ten. The clonotype comes from a human donor with non-small cell lung cancer who had stable disease on radiotherapy plus ipilimumab. The chain couples TRBV7-6 to TRBJ2-7, with D maybe TRBD1 (5 bases). Specimen: peripheral blood, collected from a patient treated with radiotherapy plus ipilimumab. Here the CDR3 reads CASNLGPGTYEQYF. The CDR3 bases are TGTGCCAGCAACCTGGGGCCAGGGACCTACGAGCAGTACTTC.